This entry lists 26 T cell receptor beta chains sequenced from one sample in a study of post-analysis software for immune sequencing data. Unique molecular identifiers were present in the TCR beta cDNA libraries. TCRdb re-derived calls from the PCR reads in MiXCR, one entry per CDR3 protein. The table shows about 620,000 distinct CDR3 sequences, with roughly 46% occurring only once. Study-wide results and caveats: Controls showed lower frequencies than patients for roughly five TRBV segments, and TRBV5-6, TRBV5-1 and TRBV20-1 were among these.

The antigens of these receptors remain unknown. Material for sequencing was blood. The receptors come from a girl aged 10 to 17 with multiple sclerosis.

V gene TRBV7-8 combines with J gene TRBJ1-1; the D gene is possibly TRBD1 (5 bases). The germline V and J ends were trimmed by 6 bases and 6 bases, with 17 bases remaining between them. Looked up from germline, CDR1 is SGHVS and CDR2 is FQNEAQ. The CDR3 runs to 14 residues. The CDR3 here is CASREAGTKPEAFF. DNA for the CDR3: TGTGCCAGCAGGGAGGCCGGGACTAAACCTGAAGCTTTCTTT.

V gene TRBV7-2 combines with J gene TRBJ2-5; D gene uncertain. The J call may be faulty, since TRBJ2-7 better matches the DNA end. Germline-derived CDR1 and CDR2 are SGHTA and FQGNSA. CDR3 length: 15 residues. CDR3 residues: CASSLGTVRSSEQYF. CDR3 sequence (DNA): TGTGCCAGCAGCTTAGGAACAGTAAGATCGAGCGAGCAGTACTTC.

V and J are TRBV24-1 and TRBJ1-1; a possible D gene is TRBD1 (6 bases). V was pared by 7 bases and J by 1 base, with 12 bases between. CDR1 is KGHDR, CDR2 SFDVKD, per germline. The CDR3 loop spans 14 amino acids. In DNA, the CDR3 is TGTGCCACCAGCCAGACAGGAGCGAACACTGAAGCTTTCTTT. Protein sequence: CATSQTGANTEAFF.

The table lists this clonotype with a few counts. The V gene is TRBV29-1, the J gene TRBJ2-6; 8 bases map to TRBD1. The germline V gene has CDR1 SQVTM and CDR2 ANQGSEA. After removal of 8 bases from V and 4 bases from J, the junction contained 16 bases not matched to a gene. CDR3 length: 17 amino acids. CDR3 sequence: CSPDRDRCEGGANVLTF. Written as DNA, the CDR3 is TGCAGCCCCGACCGGGACAGGTGCGAAGGAGGGGCCAACGTCCTGACTTTC.

The chain combines TRBV12-3 or TRBV12-4 with TRBJ1-5; D unresolved. The CDR3 is 13 amino acids. Between the trimmed V and J ends, which lost 7 bases and 4 bases, there was a span of 11 bases. CDR3 sequence (DNA): TGTGCCAGCAAGGAGGATATGAATCAGCCCCAGCATTTT. This codes for CASKEDMNQPQHF.

This clonotype was observed a few times. J is TRBJ2-3 and V is TRBV5-5, with TRBD2 identical over 10 bases. Germline assignment: CDR1 SGHKS and CDR2 YYEKEE (reference sequence). Trimming took 7 bases from V and 2 from J; bases not matched to a gene: 10. The CDR3 is made up of 16 amino acids. CDR3 sequence: CASVGLAGALTDTQYF. CDR3 DNA: TGTGCCAGCGTTGGGCTAGCGGGGGCCCTCACAGATACGCAGTATTTT.

The chain carries TRBV29-1 and TRBJ2-3; D assignment may be TRBD1 or TRBD2 (5 bases each). In germline, CDR1 is SQVTM, CDR2 ANQGSEA. V lost 2 bases to trimming and J lost 2 bases, with 14 bases between them. CDR3 size: 15 residues. Written as DNA, the CDR3 is TGCAGCGTTGAATTTGGGACGGGGACCACAGATACGCAGTATTTT. Translated, it gives CSVEFGTGTTDTQYF.

This chain links TRBV12-3 or TRBV12-4 with TRBJ2-7; 9 bases line up with TRBD2. Trimming cost V 4 bases and J 3 bases; bases outside gene matches: 4. The CDR3 contains 14 residues. The CDR3: CASSSSGINYEQYF. The CDR3 DNA reads as TGTGCCAGCAGTTCTAGCGGGATAAACTACGAGCAGTACTTC.

The chain joins TRBV27 to TRBJ2-1; 10 bases map to TRBD1. Trimming cost V 5 bases and J 4 bases; bases outside gene matches: 11. Per the germline V gene, CDR1 is MNHEY and CDR2 is SMNVEV (reference sequence). This CDR3 has 17 residues. The DNA of the CDR3 is TGTGCCAGCAGTCCATTATCAGGACAGGGGGGGTACAATGAGCAGTTCTTC. Encoded protein: CASSPLSGQGGYNEQFF.

This clonotype has at least ten counts. The chain has TRBV12-3 or TRBV12-4 and TRBJ1-2; D gene uncertain. CDR3 length: 12 amino acids. V dropped 3 bases and J dropped 3 bases, with 5 bases sitting between them. CDR3 nucleotides: TGTGCCAGCAGTTTTGCAGACTATGGCTACACCTTC. Protein product: CASSFADYGYTF.

The chain has TRBV7-2 and TRBJ2-4, with a tentative D call TRBD2 (5 bases). The length of the CDR3 is 18 residues. Germline V gene data show CDR1 as SGHTA and CDR2 as FQGNSA. With 2 bases removed from V and 2 bases from J, the gap between germline ends came to 19 bases. CDR3 DNA: TGTGCCAGCAGCTTAAACCCCGGGAACAAGATATCCAAAAACATTCAGTACTTC. It codes for CASSLNPGNKISKNIQYF.

This clonotype has a handful of counts. The chain uses TRBV6-4 and TRBJ2-1; D not resolved. In germline, CDR1 is MRHNA, CDR2 SNTAGT. The CDR3 runs 15 residues. V was trimmed by 6 bases and J by 2 bases, leaving 14 bases between them. CDR3 loop: CASSYDTATYNEQFF. The CDR3 DNA reads as TGTGCCAGCAGCTACGACACCGCCACCTACAATGAGCAGTTCTTC.

This clonotype was seen only a few times. At one boundary the junction diverges from the germline segment, which might be a read error. The rearrangement links TRBV25-1 to TRBJ2-7; 13 bases are shared with TRBD2. Germline assignment: CDR1 MGHDK and CDR2 SYGVNS. The CDR3 is 15 amino acids. CDR3 sequence reads: CASSGLAGGSHEQYF. Here the CDR3 DNA reads TGTGCCAGCAGTGGACTAGCGGGAGGCTCCCACGAGCAGTACTTC.

This chain connects TRBV12-3 or TRBV12-4 to TRBJ2-7; 14 nucleotides line up with TRBD2. After removal of 9 bases from V and 5 bases from J, the junction contained 12 bases not matched to a gene. The CDR3 contains 16 residues. CDR3 amino acids: CASRGTSGRIGDEQYF. The CDR3 nucleotides are TGTGCCAGTCGGGGGACTAGCGGGAGAATCGGGGACGAGCAGTACTTC.

The chain uses TRBV5-1 and TRBJ2-5; tentatively, D is TRBD2 (6 bases). CDR3 length: 15 residues. V lost 4 bases, J lost 5 bases, and 18 bases lay in between. The germline gives CDR1 SGHRS, CDR2 YFSETQ. The chain's CDR3 is CASSAGPNVGETQYF. The CDR3 nucleotides are TGCGCCAGCAGCGCGGGACCCAACGTAGGGGAGACCCAGTACTTC.

The J gene is TRBJ2-1, the V gene TRBV6-2 or TRBV6-3; 10 bases match TRBD2. The germline gives CDR1 MNHEY, CDR2 SVGEGT. After removal of 6 bases from V and 8 bases from J, the junction contained 10 bases not matched to a gene. The CDR3 is 15 amino acids. In DNA, the CDR3 is TGTGCCAGCAGACTCAGCGGGAGGGAGGTGGATGAGCAGTTCTTC. Protein product: CASRLSGREVDEQFF.

The V gene is TRBV7-2, the J gene TRBJ2-1; D may correspond to TRBD1 or TRBD2 (5 bases each). V lost 2 bases to trimming and J lost 4 bases, with 12 bases between them. From germline, CDR1 is SGHTA and CDR2 FQGNSA. The CDR3 totals 15 residues. The CDR3 spells CASSLRGREYNEQFF. The CDR3 coding sequence is TGTGCCAGCAGCTTAAGAGGCAGGGAGTACAATGAGCAGTTCTTC.

This sequence joins TRBV13 and TRBJ2-7, with 7 positions matching TRBD1. The V and J ends lost 8 bases and 4 bases, in that order; junction bases with no gene match: 8. Per germline, CDR1 PRHDT and CDR2 FYEKMQ (reference sequence). The CDR3 covers 13 residues. The DNA of the CDR3 is TGTGCCAGCGAAAGACAGGGAACATACGAGCAGTACTTC. This codes for CASERQGTYEQYF.

CDR3 sequence reads: CSARGGYNEQYF. Here the CDR3 DNA reads TGCAGTGCTAGAGGTGGCTACAATGAGCAGTACTTC. The V gene is TRBV20-1, the J gene TRBJ2-7; D call uncertain. The length of the CDR3 is 12 residues. Per the germline V gene, CDR1 is DFQATT and CDR2 is SNEGSKA (reference sequence). Trimming removed 1 base at V and 7 bases at J, with 11 bases between.

This clonotype was found a few times. The chain combines TRBV11-2 with TRBJ1-2, with D unresolved. In germline, CDR1 is SGHAT, CDR2 FQNNGV. This CDR3 comprises 14 residues. V was pared by 6 bases and J by 7 bases, with 18 bases between. The CDR3 sequence: CASSPSPAPGGYTF. The CDR3 nucleotides are TGTGCCAGCAGTCCCTCCCCGGCCCCCGGTGGCTACACCTTC.

As DNA, the CDR3 is TGTGCCAGCTCTATGGCGGCGACCTACGAGCAGTACTTC. Translated, it gives CASSMAATYEQYF. The chain links TRBV14 to TRBJ2-7, with D hard to call. The CDR3 covers 13 residues. Trimming shortened V by 8 bases and J by 2 bases, and 13 bases separated the two germline ends. Looked up from germline, CDR1 is SGHDN and CDR2 is FVKESK. Drawing the rest from reference TRBV14 and TRBJ2-7, the complete variable domain is EAGVTQFPSHSVIEKGQTVTLRCDPISGHDNLYWYRRVMGKEIKFLLHFVKESKQDESGMPNNRFLAERTGGTYSTLKVQPAELEDSGVYFCASSMAATYEQYFGPGTRLTVT.

This chain links TRBV10-3 with TRBJ2-1; D gene unclear. The CDR3 sequence is 13 residues long. CDR1 is ENHRY, CDR2 SYGVKD, per germline. The V end was cut by 8 bases, the J end by 7 bases, with 15 bases between. In nucleotides, the CDR3 is TGTGCCATCTCCCCGGCCGGACCAAATGAGCAGTTCTTC. It codes for CAISPAGPNEQFF.

The rearrangement uses TRBV6-5 and TRBJ2-3; 8 positions agree with TRBD2. The CDR3 spans 19 residues. V shed 2 bases and J 0 bases; nucleotides not matched to a gene: 13. Germline V CDR1 and CDR2: MNHEY, SVGAGI. CDR3 sequence reads: CASSYPRPGGRISTDTQYF. Here the CDR3 DNA reads TGTGCCAGCAGTTACCCGCGCCCGGGGGGGAGGATTAGCACAGATACGCAGTATTTT.

This chain connects TRBV6-1 to TRBJ2-7; D not resolved. Trimming pared 0 bases from V and 6 bases from J, leaving 6 bases between. CDR3 size: 12 residues. In germline, CDR1 is MNHNS, CDR2 SASEGT. The CDR3 sequence: CASSEALSEQYF. In DNA form, the CDR3 reads TGTGCCAGCAGTGAAGCCTTGAGCGAGCAGTACTTC.

This rearrangement joins TRBV7-2 to TRBJ1-1; 11 nucleotides agree with TRBD1. Germline loops: CDR1 SGHTA, CDR2 FQGNSA. The CDR3 is 15 residues long. V shed 6 bases and J 0 bases; nucleotides not matched to a gene: 3. The CDR3 coding sequence is TGTGCCAGCAGGAGGGACAGGGGGGTGAACACTGAAGCTTTCTTT. Residues: CASRRDRGVNTEAFF.

The sample holds one count of this clonotype. At one end the junction does not follow the germline gene, possibly because of a read error. The rearrangement links TRBV6-2 or TRBV6-3 to TRBJ2-7, with D possibly TRBD2 on 6 matching bases. Germline values: CDR1 MNHEY, CDR2 SVGEGT. The CDR3 covers 15 residues. CDR3 nucleotides: TGTGCCTGCAGCCCGAGACTAGTGAACTCCTACGAGCAGTACTTC. It is translated as CACSPRLVNSYEQYF.